This T cell receptor (beta chain) was sequenced during a study of blood T cell repertoires in COVID-19. Overall study context: Researchers got acute and convalescent COVID-19 samples from the United States, Italy and Spain. Nucleic acid was either cDNA or gDNA, and it came from T cells, B-cell-depleted T cells, or PBMCs.

Losses at the gene ends were 3 bases for V and 3 bases for J; bases not matched to a gene: 1. Germline assignment: CDR1 MNHEY and CDR2 SVGAGI. This CDR3 spans 16 amino acids. Participants had their cohort set by participant-reported clinical history. Original methodology: Amplification from reference gene primers served as the basis for estimated nucleated cell counts. Libraries were prepared by immunoSEQ multiplex PCR; TCRdb keeps only in-frame clonotypes and omits some of them. V and J calls and clone size come straight from that table; D and trimming were deduced from the DNA. The data show more than 350,000 clones, 80% to 90% seen once.

The chain recombines TRBV6-5 with TRBJ2-1, with 14 bases lining up with TRBD2. Input material: PBMCs or T cells enriched from blood (not recorded which). This clonotype was sampled from a man younger than 35 who had recovered from COVID-19. The CDR3 sequence: CASSYGLAGGYNEQFF. DNA for the CDR3: TGTGCCAGCAGTTATGGACTAGCGGGGGGCTACAATGAGCAGTTCTTC.